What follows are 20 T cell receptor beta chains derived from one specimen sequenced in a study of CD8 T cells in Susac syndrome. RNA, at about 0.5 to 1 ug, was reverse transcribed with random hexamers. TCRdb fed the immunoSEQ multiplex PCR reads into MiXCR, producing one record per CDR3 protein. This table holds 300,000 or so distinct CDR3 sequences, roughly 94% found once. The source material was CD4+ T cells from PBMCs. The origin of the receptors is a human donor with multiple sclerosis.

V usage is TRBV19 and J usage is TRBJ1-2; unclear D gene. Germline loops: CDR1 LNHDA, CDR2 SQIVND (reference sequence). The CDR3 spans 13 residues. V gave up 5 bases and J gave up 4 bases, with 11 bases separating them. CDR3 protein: CASSFERTYGYTF. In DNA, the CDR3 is TGTGCCAGTAGTTTCGAGAGGACCTATGGCTACACCTTC.

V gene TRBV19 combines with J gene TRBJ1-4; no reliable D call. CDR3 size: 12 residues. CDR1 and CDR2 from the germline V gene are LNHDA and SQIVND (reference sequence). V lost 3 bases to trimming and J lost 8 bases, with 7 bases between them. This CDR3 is CASSMPPEKLFF. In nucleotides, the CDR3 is TGTGCCAGTAGTATGCCGCCAGAAAAACTGTTTTTT.

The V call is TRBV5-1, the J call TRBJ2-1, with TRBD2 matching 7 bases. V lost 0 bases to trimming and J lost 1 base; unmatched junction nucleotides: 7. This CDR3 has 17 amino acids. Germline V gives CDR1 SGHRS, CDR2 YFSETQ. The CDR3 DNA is TGCGCCAGCAGCTTGGGGGACTACCCGGGATCCTACAATGAGCAGTTCTTC. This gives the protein CASSLGDYPGSYNEQFF.

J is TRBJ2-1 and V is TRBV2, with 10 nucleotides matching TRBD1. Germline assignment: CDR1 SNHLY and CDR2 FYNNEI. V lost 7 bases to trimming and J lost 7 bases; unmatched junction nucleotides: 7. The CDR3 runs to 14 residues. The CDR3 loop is CASMRDRGWNEQFF. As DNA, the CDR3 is TGTGCCAGCATGAGGGACAGGGGTTGGAATGAGCAGTTCTTC.

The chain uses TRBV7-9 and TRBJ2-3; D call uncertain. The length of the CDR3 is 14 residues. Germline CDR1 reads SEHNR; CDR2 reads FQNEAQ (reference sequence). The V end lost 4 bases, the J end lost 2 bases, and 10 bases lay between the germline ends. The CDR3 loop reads CASSSLGITDTQYF. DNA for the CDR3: TGTGCCAGCAGCTCACTGGGGATCACAGATACGCAGTATTTT. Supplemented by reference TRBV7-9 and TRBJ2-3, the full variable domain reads DTGVSQNPRHKITKRGQNVTFRCDPISEHNRLYWYRQTLGQGPEFLTYFQNEAQLEKSRLLSDRFSAERPKGSFSTLEIQRTEQGDSAMYLCASSSLGITDTQYFGPGTRLTVL.

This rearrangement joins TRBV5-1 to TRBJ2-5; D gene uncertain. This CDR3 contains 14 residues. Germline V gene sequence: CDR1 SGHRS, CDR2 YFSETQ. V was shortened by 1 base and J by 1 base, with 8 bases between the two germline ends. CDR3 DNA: TGCGCCAGCAGCTTGCGCAGTCTCCAAGAGACCCAGTACTTC. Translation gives CASSLRSLQETQYF.

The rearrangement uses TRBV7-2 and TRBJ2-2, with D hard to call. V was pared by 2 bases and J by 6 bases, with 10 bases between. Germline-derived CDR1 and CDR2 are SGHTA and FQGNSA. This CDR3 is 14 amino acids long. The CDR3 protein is CASSLSGYAGELFF. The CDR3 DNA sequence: TGTGCCAGCAGCTTATCTGGGTACGCCGGGGAGCTGTTTTTT.

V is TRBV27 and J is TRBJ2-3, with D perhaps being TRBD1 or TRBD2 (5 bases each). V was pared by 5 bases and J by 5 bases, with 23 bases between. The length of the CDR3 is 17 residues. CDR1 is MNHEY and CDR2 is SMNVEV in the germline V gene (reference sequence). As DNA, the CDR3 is TGTGCCAGCAGTCCCCTGGGGCCGGGTTCGGCGGGAGATACGCAGTATTTT. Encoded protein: CASSPLGPGSAGDTQYF.

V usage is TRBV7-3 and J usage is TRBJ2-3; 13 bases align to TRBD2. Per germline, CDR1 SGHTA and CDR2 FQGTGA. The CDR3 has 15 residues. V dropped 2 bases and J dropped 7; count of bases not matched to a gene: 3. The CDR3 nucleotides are TGTGCCAGCAGCTTAGGGACTAGCGGGACCTATACGCAGTATTTT. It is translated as CASSLGTSGTYTQYF.

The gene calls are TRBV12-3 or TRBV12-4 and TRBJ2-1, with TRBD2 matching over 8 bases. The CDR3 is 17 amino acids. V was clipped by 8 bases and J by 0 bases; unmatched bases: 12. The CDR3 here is CASRPSGRRSSYNEQFF. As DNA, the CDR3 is TGTGCCAGCCGACCTAGCGGGCGCCGGAGCTCCTACAATGAGCAGTTCTTC.

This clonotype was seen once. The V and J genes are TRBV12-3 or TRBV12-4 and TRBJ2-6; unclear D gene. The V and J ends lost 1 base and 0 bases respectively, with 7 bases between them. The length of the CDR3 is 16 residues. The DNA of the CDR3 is TGTGCCAGCAGTTTAGGGGGATCCTCTGGGGCCAACGTCCTGACTTTC. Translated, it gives CASSLGGSSGANVLTF.

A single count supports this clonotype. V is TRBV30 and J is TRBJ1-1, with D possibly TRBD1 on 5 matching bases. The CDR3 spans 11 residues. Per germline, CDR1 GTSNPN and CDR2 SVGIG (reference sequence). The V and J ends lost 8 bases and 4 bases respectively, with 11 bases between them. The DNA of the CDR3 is TGTGCCAGGGGACTGCCCACTGAAGCTTTCTTT. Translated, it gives CARGLPTEAFF.

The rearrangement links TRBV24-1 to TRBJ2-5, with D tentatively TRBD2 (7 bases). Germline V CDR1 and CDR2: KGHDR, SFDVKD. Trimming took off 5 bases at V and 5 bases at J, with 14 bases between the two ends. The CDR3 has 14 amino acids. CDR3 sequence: CATSAQGRGETQYF. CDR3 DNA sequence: TGTGCCACCAGTGCTCAGGGGAGGGGGGAGACCCAGTACTTC.

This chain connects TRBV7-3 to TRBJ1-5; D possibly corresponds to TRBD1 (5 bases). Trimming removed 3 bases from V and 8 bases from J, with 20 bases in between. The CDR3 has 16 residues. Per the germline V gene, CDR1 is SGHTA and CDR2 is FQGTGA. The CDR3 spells CASSLGPYTTGKPQHF. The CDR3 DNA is TGTGCCAGCAGCTTGGGGCCCTACACGACCGGTAAGCCCCAGCATTTT.

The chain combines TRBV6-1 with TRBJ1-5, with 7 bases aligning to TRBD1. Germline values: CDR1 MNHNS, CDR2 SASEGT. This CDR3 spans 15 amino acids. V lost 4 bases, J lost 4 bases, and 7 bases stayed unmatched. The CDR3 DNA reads TGTGCCAGCAGTGTTAGGGTGACAGGGAATCAGCCCCAGCATTTT. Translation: CASSVRVTGNQPQHF.

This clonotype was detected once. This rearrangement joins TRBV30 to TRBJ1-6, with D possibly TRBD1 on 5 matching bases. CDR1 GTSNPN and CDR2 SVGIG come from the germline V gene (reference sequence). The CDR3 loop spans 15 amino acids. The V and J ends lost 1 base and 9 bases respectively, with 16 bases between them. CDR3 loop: CAWSGDSAGVSPLHF. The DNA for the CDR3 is TGTGCCTGGAGTGGGGACTCGGCGGGGGTTTCACCCCTCCACTTT.

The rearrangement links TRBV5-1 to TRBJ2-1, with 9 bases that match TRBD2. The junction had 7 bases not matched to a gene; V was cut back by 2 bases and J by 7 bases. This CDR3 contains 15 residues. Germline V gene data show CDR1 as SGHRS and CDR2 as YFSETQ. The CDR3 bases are TGCGCCAGCAGCTTTAGCGGGAGCGCTAGGAATGAGCAGTTCTTC. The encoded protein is CASSFSGSARNEQFF.

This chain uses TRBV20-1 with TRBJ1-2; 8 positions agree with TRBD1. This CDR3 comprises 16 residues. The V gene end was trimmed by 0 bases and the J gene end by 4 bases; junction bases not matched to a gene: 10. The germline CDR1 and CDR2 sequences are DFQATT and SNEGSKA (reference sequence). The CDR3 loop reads CSARDPRTGSGYGYTF. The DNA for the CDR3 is TGCAGTGCTAGAGACCCTAGGACAGGGTCGGGCTATGGCTACACCTTC.

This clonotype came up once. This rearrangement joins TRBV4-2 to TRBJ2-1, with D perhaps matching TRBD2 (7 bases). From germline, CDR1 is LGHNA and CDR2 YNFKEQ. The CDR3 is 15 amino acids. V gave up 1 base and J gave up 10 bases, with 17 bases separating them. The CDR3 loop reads CASSQVWGGYREQFF. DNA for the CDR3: TGTGCCAGCAGCCAAGTGTGGGGGGGCTACCGAGAGCAGTTCTTC.

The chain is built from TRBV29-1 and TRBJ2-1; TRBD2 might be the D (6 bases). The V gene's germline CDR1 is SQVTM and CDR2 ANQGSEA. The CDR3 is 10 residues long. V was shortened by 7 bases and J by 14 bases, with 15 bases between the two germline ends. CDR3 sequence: CSAGETVEFF. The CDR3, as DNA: TGCAGCGCGGGGGAGACAGTAGAGTTCTTC.